This T cell receptor (beta chain) was profiled in a study of T cells expressing NK-cell markers. Broader study findings: These clonotypes additionally ranked first within the CD3+CD56-NKG2C+ fraction of a few donors.

Remarks on this clonotype: Antigen: not known.

TCRdb reprocessed the 5' RACE reads, with one entry per CDR3 protein and no DNA. The sample holds about 550,000 distinct CDR3 sequences. Sequenced sample: blood T cells: a sorted CD56 or NKG2C T cell subset, CD4+ or CD8+ T cells, or bulk PBMC T cells (not recorded which). This receptor was taken from a man between 18 and 29 years old in good health.

This CDR3 reads CASSLATTGQYF. V usage is TRBV12-3 or TRBV12-4 and J usage is TRBJ2-7. This CDR3 has 12 residues.